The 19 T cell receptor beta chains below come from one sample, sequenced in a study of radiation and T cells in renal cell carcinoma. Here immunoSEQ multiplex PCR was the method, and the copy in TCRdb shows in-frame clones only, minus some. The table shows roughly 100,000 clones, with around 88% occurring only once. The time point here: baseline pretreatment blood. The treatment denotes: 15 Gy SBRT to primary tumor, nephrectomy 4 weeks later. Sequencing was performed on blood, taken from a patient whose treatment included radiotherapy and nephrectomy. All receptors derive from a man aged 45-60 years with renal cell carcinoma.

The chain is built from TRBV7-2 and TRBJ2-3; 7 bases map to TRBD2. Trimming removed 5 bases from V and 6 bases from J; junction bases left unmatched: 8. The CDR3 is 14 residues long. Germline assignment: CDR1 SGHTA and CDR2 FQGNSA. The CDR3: CASSPAGTPDTQYF. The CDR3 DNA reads TGTGCCAGCAGCCCAGCGGGGACCCCGGATACGCAGTATTTT.

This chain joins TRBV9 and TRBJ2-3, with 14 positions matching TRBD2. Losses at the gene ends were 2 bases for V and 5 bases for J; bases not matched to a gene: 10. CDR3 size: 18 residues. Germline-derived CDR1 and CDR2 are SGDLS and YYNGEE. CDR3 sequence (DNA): TGTGCCAGCAGCGTCCGTCCCGGGACTAGCGGGAGCGTAGATACGCAGTATTTT. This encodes CASSVRPGTSGSVDTQYF.

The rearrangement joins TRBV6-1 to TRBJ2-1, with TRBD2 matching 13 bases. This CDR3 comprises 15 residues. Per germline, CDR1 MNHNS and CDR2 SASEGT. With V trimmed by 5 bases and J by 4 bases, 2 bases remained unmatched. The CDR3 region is CASSWTSGSYNEQFF. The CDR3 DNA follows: TGTGCCAGCAGTTGGACTAGCGGGAGTTACAATGAGCAGTTCTTC.

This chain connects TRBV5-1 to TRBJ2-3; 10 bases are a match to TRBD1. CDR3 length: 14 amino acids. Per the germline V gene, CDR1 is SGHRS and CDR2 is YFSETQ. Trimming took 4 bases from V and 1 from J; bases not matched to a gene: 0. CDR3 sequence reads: CASSGTGGTDTQYF. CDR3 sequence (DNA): TGCGCCAGCAGCGGGACAGGGGGCACAGATACGCAGTATTTT.

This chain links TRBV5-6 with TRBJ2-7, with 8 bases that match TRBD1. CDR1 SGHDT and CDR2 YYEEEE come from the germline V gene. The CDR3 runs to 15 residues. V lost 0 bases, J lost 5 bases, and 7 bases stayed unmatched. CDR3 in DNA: TGTGCCAGCAGCTTGGTAGGGACAGGTGGAGACGAGCAGTACTTC. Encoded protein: CASSLVGTGGDEQYF.

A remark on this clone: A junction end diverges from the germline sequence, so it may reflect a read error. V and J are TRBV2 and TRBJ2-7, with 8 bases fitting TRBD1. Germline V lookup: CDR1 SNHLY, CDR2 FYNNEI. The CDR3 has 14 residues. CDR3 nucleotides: TGTGCCAGCAGGGAAGGACAGGGTGGTTGGCAGCAGTACTTC. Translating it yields CASREGQGGWQQYF.

In nucleotides, the CDR3 is TGTGCCAGCAGCTACGACAGGAACACTGAAGCTTTCTTT. Amino acid sequence: CASSYDRNTEAFF. The chain combines TRBV5-4 with TRBJ1-1, with D tentatively TRBD1 (5 bases). The CDR3 covers 13 residues. Germline CDR1 SGHNT, CDR2 YYREEE (reference sequence). Trimming took off 3 bases at V and 1 base at J, with 7 bases between the two ends.

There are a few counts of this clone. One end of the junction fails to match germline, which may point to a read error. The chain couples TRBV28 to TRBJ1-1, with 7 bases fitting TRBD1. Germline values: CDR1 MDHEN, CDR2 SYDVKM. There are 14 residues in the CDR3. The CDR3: CASSRPGTVKSRQF. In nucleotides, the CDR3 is TGTGCCAGCAGTAGACCCGGGACAGTGAAAAGTCGACAGTTT. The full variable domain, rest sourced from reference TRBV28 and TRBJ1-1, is DVKVTQSSRYLVKRTGEKVFLECVQDMDHENMFWYRQDPGLGLRLIYFSYDVKMKEKGDIPEGYSVSREKKERFSLILESASTNQTSMYLCASSRPGTVKSRQFGQGTRLTVV.

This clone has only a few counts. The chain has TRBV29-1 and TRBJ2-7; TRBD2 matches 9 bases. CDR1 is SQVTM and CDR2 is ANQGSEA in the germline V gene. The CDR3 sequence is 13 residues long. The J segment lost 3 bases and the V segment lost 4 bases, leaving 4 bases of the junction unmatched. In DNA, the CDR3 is TGCAGCGTTGCTGCGGGAGGGGACTACGAGCAGTACTTC. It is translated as CSVAAGGDYEQYF.

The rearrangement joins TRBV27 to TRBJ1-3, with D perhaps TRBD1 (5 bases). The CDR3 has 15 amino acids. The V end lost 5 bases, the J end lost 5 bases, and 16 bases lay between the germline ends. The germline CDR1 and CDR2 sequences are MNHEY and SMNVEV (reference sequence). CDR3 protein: CASSPYRDGRNTIYF. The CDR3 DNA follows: TGTGCCAGCAGTCCTTATAGGGACGGTAGAAACACCATATATTTT.

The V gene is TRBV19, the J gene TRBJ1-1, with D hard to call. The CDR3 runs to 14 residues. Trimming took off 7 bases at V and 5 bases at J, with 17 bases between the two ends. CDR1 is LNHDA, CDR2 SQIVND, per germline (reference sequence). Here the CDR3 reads CASKGRGSSTEAFF. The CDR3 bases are TGTGCCAGTAAAGGCAGAGGGTCTTCTACTGAAGCTTTCTTT.

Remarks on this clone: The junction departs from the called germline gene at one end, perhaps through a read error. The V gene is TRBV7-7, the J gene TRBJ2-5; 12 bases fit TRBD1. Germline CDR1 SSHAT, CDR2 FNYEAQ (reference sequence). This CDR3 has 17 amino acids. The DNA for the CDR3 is TGTGCTAGCAGTCCCATTACCGGGACAGGGGGCATTGAGACCCAGTACTTC. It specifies CASSPITGTGGIETQYF.

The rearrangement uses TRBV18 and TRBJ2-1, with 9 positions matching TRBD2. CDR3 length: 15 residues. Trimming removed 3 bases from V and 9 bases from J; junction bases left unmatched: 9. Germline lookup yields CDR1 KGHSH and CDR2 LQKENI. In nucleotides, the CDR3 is TGTGCCAGCTCACCTTTAGCGGGGGCCTATGCTGAGCAGTTCTTC. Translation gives CASSPLAGAYAEQFF.

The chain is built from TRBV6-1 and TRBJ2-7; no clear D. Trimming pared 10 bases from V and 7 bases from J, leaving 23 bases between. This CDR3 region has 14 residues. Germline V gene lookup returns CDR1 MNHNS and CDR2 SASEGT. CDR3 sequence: CATQYTLGLEEQYF. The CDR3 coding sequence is TGTGCCACCCAATACACCCTAGGGCTAGAGGAGCAGTACTTC.

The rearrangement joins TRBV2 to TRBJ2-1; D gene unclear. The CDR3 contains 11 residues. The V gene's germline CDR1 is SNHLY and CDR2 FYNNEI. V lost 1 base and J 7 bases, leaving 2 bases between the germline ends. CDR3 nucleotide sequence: TGTGCCAGCAGTGAAGGTAATGAGCAGTTCTTC. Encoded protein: CASSEGNEQFF.

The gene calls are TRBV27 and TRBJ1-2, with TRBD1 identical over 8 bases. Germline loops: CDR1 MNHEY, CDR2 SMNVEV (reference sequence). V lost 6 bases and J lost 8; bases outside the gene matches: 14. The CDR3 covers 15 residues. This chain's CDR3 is CASRPDRGRLSGYTF. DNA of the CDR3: TGTGCCAGCAGACCAGACAGGGGAAGATTGAGCGGCTACACCTTC.

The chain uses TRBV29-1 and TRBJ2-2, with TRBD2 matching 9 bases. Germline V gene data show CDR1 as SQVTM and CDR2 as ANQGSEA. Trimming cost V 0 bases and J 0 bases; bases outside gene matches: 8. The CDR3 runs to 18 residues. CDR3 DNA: TGCAGCGTTGAAGATCTGGGTAGCGGGGGCCCGAACACCGGGGAGCTGTTTTTT. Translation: CSVEDLGSGGPNTGELFF.

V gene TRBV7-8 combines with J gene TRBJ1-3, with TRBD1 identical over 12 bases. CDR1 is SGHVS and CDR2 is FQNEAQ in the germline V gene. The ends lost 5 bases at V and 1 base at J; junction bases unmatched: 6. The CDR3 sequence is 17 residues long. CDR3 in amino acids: CASSQPGQGASGNTIYF. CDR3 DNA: TGTGCCAGCAGCCAGCCGGGACAGGGGGCTTCTGGAAACACCATATATTTT.

The CDR3 nucleotides are TGTGCCAGCTCACCACTTTATATGGAAGCTGGGACAGTATATGGCTACACCTTC. Translating it yields CASSPLYMEAGTVYGYTF. This chain uses TRBV18 with TRBJ1-2; 7 bases are a match to TRBD1. V was clipped by 1 base and J by 5 bases; unmatched bases: 16. The germline gives CDR1 KGHSH, CDR2 LQKENI. The CDR3 is made up of 18 amino acids. Using reference TRBV18 and TRBJ1-2 for the parts outside the CDR3, the full variable domain is NAGVMQNPRHLVRRRGQEARLRCSPMKGHSHVYWYRQLPEEGLKFMVYLQKENIIDESGMPKERFSAEFPKEGPSILRIQQVVRGDSAAYFCASSPLYMEAGTVYGYTFGSGTRLTVV.